This T cell receptor beta chain was recorded in a study of CD4 and CD8 cells across lung adenocarcinoma regions. The length of the CDR3 is 17 residues. Trimming shortened V by 6 bases and J by 8 bases, and 26 bases separated the two germline ends. Germline CDR1 reads MNHNS; CDR2 reads SASEGT. TCRdb processed the PCR reads anew with MiXCR; each CDR3 protein has one entry. The repertoire holds about 6,800 distinct CDR3 sequences, with over 50% as singletons. Donors had localized lung adenocarcinoma, a non-small cell lung cancer. The TCR was taken from a male donor with lung adenocarcinoma. The CD4 and CD8 labels of this study may be unreliable. The genes are TRBV6-1 and TRBJ2-1; the D call may be TRBD1 or TRBD2 (5 bases each). Input material: CD8+ T cells from the center of a lung tumor. This CDR3 is CASSDGEGLYNVDEQFF. Here the CDR3 DNA reads TGTGCCAGCAGCGACGGAGAGGGGTTGTATAACGTGGATGAGCAGTTCTTC.